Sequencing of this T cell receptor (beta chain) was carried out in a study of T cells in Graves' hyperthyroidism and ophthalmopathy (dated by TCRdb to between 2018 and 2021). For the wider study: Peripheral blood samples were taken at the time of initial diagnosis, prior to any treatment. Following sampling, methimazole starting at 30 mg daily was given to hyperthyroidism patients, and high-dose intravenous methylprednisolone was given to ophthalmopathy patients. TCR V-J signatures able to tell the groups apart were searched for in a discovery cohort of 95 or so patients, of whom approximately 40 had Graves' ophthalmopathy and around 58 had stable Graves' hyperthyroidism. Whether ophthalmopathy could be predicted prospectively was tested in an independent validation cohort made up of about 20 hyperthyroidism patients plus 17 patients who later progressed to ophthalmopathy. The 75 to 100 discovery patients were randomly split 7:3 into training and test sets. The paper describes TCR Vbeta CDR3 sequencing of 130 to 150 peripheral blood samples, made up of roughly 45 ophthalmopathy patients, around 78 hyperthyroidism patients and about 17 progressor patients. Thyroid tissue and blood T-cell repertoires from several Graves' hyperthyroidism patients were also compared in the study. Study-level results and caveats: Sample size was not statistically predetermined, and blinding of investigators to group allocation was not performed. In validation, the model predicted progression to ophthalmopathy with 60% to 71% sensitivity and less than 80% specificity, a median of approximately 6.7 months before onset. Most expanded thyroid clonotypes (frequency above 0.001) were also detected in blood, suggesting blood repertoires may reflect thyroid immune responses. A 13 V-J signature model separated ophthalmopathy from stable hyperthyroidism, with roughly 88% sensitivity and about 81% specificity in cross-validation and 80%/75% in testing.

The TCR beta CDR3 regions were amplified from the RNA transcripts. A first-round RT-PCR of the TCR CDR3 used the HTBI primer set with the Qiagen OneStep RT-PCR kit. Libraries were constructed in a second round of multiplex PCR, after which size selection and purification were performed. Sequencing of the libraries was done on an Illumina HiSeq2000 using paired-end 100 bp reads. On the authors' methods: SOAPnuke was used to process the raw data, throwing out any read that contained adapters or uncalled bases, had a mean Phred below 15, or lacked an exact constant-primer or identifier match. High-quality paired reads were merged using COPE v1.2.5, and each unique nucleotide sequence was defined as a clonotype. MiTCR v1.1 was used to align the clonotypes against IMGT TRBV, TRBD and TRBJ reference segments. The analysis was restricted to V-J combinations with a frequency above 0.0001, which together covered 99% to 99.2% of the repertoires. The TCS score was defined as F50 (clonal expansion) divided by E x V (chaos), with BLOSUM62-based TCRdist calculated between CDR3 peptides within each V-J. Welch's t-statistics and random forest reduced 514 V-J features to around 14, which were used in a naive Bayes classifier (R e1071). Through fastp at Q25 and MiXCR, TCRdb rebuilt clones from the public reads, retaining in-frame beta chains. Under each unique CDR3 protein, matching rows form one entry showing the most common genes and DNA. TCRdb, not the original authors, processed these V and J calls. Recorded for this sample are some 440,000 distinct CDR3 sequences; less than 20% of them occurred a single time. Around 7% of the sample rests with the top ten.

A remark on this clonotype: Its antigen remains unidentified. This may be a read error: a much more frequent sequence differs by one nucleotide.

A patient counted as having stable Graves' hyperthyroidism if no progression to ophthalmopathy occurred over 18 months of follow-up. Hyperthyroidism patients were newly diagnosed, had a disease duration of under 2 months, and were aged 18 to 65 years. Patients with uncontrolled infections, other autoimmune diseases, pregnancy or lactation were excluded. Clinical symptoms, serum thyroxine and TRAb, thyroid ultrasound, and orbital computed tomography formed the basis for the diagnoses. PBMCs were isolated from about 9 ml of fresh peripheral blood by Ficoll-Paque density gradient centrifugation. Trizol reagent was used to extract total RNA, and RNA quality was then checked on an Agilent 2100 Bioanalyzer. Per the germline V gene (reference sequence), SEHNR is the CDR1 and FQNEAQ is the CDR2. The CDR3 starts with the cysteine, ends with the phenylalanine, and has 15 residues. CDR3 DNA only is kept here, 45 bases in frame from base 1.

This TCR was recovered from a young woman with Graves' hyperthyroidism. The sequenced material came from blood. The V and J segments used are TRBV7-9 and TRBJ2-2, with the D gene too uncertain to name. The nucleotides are TGTGTCAGCAGAAGAGACCCGGCGAGCACCGGGGAGCTGTTTTTT. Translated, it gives CVSRRDPASTGELFF.